This TCR beta chain originates from a study of CD8 T cells in Susac syndrome. Reverse transcription used about 0.45 to 1 ug RNA and random hexamers. TCR beta CDR3 was amplified by immunoSEQ covering 54 Vbeta and 13 Jbeta. Each CDR3 protein gets one entry after TCRdb re-called the immunoSEQ multiplex PCR reads with MiXCR. Here the sample spans approximately 200,000 distinct CDR3 sequences, 90% to 95% being singletons. Sequencing of TCR beta, carried out with a high-throughput approach, was applied to CD8+ and CD4+ T cells from the blood. The CDR3 is made up of 14 amino acids. V was shortened by 5 bases and J by 10 bases, with 17 bases between the two germline ends. In germline, CDR1 is SEHNR, CDR2 FQNEAQ (reference sequence).

The gene calls are TRBV7-9 and TRBJ1-4; possibly TRBD1 for D (6 bases). The sample taken for sequencing was CD4+ T cells from PBMCs. The sequence was collected from a human donor with multiple sclerosis. The CDR3 nucleotides are TGTGCCAGCAGCCCAGGGGCCGGGATGGGAAAACTGTTTTTT. It specifies CASSPGAGMGKLFF. Full variable domain (rest looked up from reference TRBV7-9 and TRBJ1-4): DTGVSQNPRHKITKRGQNVTFRCDPISEHNRLYWYRQTLGQGPEFLTYFQNEAQLEKSRLLSDRFSAERPKGSFSTLEIQRTEQGDSAMYLCASSPGAGMGKLFFGSGTQLSVL.